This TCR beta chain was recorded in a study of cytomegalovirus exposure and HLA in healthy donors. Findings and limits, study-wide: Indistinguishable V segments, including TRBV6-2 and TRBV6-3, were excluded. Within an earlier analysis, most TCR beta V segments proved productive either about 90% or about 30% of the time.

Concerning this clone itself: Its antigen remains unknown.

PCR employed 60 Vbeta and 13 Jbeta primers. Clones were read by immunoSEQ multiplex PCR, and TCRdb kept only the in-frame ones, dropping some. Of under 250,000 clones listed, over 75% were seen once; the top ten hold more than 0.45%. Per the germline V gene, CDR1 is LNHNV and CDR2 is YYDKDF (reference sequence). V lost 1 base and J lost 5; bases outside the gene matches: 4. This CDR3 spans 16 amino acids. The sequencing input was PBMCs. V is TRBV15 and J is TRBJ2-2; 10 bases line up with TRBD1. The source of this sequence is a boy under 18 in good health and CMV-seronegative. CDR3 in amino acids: CATSRGTGGWTGELFF. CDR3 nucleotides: TGTGCCACCAGCAGAGGGACAGGGGGTTGGACCGGGGAGCTGTTTTTT.